The clone carrying this T cell receptor (beta chain) occurred many times. Its antigen is currently unknown. Used for diagnoses were clinical symptoms, serum thyroxine and TRAb, thyroid ultrasound and orbital computed tomography. The CDR3 consists of 16 residues. CDR1 and CDR2 from the germline V gene are SNHLY and FYNNEI. Trimming left V 6 bases short and J 0 bases short, with 14 bases between. Researchers amplified the TCR beta CDR3 regions from RNA transcripts. A set of HTBI primers served as the primers for a first-round RT-PCR of the TCR CDR3. Using its own MiXCR run on the multiplex PCR reads, TCRdb lists one record per CDR3 protein. Here the sample spans about 610,000 distinct CDR3 sequences, approximately 16% being singletons. This entry comes from a study of T cells in Graves' hyperthyroidism and ophthalmopathy. Across the study: Peripheral blood was acquired at first diagnosis, ahead of any therapy whatsoever. Study conclusions and caveats: Within blood appeared most thyroid clonotypes that had expanded above 0.001. In validation, the model predicted ophthalmopathy. These predictions came a median about 6.2 months before onset.

The source of this sequence is a woman in her thirties or forties with Graves' ophthalmopathy. The genes are TRBV2 and TRBJ2-2; no definite D call. Sequencing used blood. The CDR3 DNA follows: TGTGCCAGCAGAGAGGACCTCGCTTCGAACACCGGGGAGCTGTTTTTT. It is translated as CASREDLASNTGELFF.